A selection of T cell receptor beta chains follows, all from one sample in a study of blood T cell repertoires in COVID-19. This table comes from immunoSEQ multiplex PCR, and its TCRdb copy is limited to in-frame clones, with some not included. The repertoire includes 400,000 to 550,000 clones, around nine tenths of them detected once, and more than 4% sits in the top ten. Input material: peripheral blood. These receptors all stem from a woman under 40 with acute or convalescent COVID-19. The CDR3 runs from the conserved cysteine through the conserved F or W. A D gene is named only where the DNA matches it firmly. The size field is filled for only some rows; it gives once, few, many or a size class.

abundance: -
v_gene: TRBV2
j_gene: TRBJ2-1
d_gene: TRBD2
CDR3nt: TGTGCCAGCAGGCGGGGGGCTCCGGGGTACAATGAGCAGTTCTTC
CDR3aa: CASRRGAPGYNEQFF

abundance: -
v_gene: TRBV19
j_gene: TRBJ2-6
d_gene: TRBD1
CDR3nt: TGTGCCAGTAGTAAGGGACAGGGCTCTGGGTCTGGGGCCAACGTCCTGACTTTC
CDR3aa: CASSKGQGSGSGANVLTF

abundance: -
v_gene: TRBV6-6
j_gene: TRBJ2-1
d_gene: -
CDR3nt: TGTGCCAGCAGCCTAGAATCTAGGCAGTTCTTC
CDR3aa: CASSLESRQFF

abundance: once
v_gene: TRBV6-5
j_gene: TRBJ2-7
d_gene: TRBD1
CDR3nt: TGTGCCAGCAGTCGGACAGGGATCAACGAGCAGTACTTC
CDR3aa: CASSRTGINEQYF

abundance: -
v_gene: TRBV28
j_gene: TRBJ2-7
d_gene: TRBD1
CDR3nt: TGTGCCAGCAGGACAGGGGACTACGAGCAGTACTTC
CDR3aa: CASRTGDYEQYF

abundance: -
v_gene: TRBV28
j_gene: TRBJ2-2
d_gene: -
CDR3nt: TGTGCCAGCAGTTCCCCCCTGACAGACACCGGGGAGCTGTTTTTT
CDR3aa: CASSSPLTDTGELFF

abundance: -
v_gene: TRBV5-6
j_gene: TRBJ1-1
d_gene: -
CDR3nt: TGTGCCAGCAGCTTGGGAGTAACTGAAGCTTTCTTT
CDR3aa: CASSLGVTEAFF

abundance: -
v_gene: TRBV9
j_gene: TRBJ2-5
d_gene: TRBD1
CDR3nt: TGTGCCAGCAGCCCCGACAGGGGTCCACAAGAGACCCAGTACTTC
CDR3aa: CASSPDRGPQETQYF

abundance: -
v_gene: TRBV7-9
j_gene: TRBJ1-3
d_gene: -
CDR3nt: TGTGCCAGCAGCTTAGATGGAGTCTCTGGAAACACCATATATTTT
CDR3aa: CASSLDGVSGNTIYF

abundance: -
v_gene: TRBV4-1
j_gene: TRBJ2-7
d_gene: TRBD1
CDR3nt: TGCGCCAGCAGCCACTACGACAGGGAAGGGTACGAGCAGTACTTC
CDR3aa: CASSHYDREGYEQYF

abundance: -
v_gene: TRBV4-1
j_gene: TRBJ2-7
d_gene: TRBD1
CDR3nt: TGCGCCAGCAGCCACACCGACAGGGGCCTCTACGAGCAGTACTTC
CDR3aa: CASSHTDRGLYEQYF

abundance: -
v_gene: TRBV9
j_gene: TRBJ1-2
d_gene: -
CDR3nt: TGTGCCAGCAGCGTAGAACAGGAGAGTTATGGCTACACCTTC
CDR3aa: CASSVEQESYGYTF

abundance: -
v_gene: TRBV29-1
j_gene: TRBJ1-1
d_gene: TRBD1
CDR3nt: TGCAACAACATACAGGGGTGTTGCGGCACTGAAGCTTTCTTT
CDR3aa: CNNIQGCCGTEAFF

abundance: -
v_gene: TRBV29-1
j_gene: TRBJ2-7
d_gene: TRBD1
CDR3nt: TGCAGCGTTGGGGACAGGAACTACGAGCAGTACTTC
CDR3aa: CSVGDRNYEQYF

abundance: -
v_gene: TRBV2
j_gene: TRBJ1-2
d_gene: -
CDR3nt: TGTGCCAGCAGTGTTACGGGGGGGTTCGGTGGCTACACCTTC
CDR3aa: CASSVTGGFGGYTF

abundance: -
v_gene: TRBV3-1/TRBV3-2
j_gene: TRBJ2-1
d_gene: -
CDR3nt: TGTGCCAGCAGCCAAGGCGGAGAGCAGTTCTTC
CDR3aa: CASSQGGEQFF

abundance: -
v_gene: TRBV29-1
j_gene: TRBJ2-7
d_gene: TRBD2
CDR3nt: TGCAGCGTCCCTGGGGGGGGAAGGGACGAGCAGTACTTC
CDR3aa: CSVPGGGRDEQYF

abundance: -
v_gene: TRBV7-2
j_gene: TRBJ2-5
d_gene: TRBD1
CDR3nt: TGTGCCAGCAGCCCCCCAAGTGGGACAGGGGGAGGAGAGACCCAGTACTTC
CDR3aa: CASSPPSGTGGGETQYF

abundance: -
v_gene: TRBV5-6
j_gene: TRBJ2-3
d_gene: -
CDR3nt: TGTGCCAGCAGCTTGAGGGGCGGGGCCACAGATACGCAGTATTTT
CDR3aa: CASSLRGGATDTQYF

abundance: -
v_gene: TRBV9
j_gene: TRBJ2-3
d_gene: TRBD1
CDR3nt: TGTGCCAGCAGCGCGCGACAGGGTTACGCAGATACGCAGTATTTT
CDR3aa: CASSARQGYADTQYF

abundance: -
v_gene: TRBV5-4
j_gene: TRBJ1-1
d_gene: -
CDR3nt: TGTGCCAGCAGCTTGGGGGGCGCTGCAAGTCCTATGAAAGCTTTCTTT
CDR3aa: CASSLGGAASPMKAFF

abundance: -
v_gene: TRBV5-1
j_gene: TRBJ2-7
d_gene: -
CDR3nt: TGCGCCAGCAGCCAGACCGGAGCCCAATCCTACGAGCAGTACTTC
CDR3aa: CASSQTGAQSYEQYF

abundance: -
v_gene: TRBV4-2
j_gene: TRBJ1-2
d_gene: -
CDR3nt: TGTGCCAGCAGCCAAGATCTCTTGCGGAACAACTATGGCTACACCTTC
CDR3aa: CASSQDLLRNNYGYTF

abundance: -
v_gene: TRBV7-3
j_gene: TRBJ2-3
d_gene: -
CDR3nt: TGTGCCAGCAGTCAAAGGGGGTCAGGCCTTCGGGATACGCAGTATTTT
CDR3aa: CASSQRGSGLRDTQYF

abundance: -
v_gene: TRBV5-6
j_gene: TRBJ2-1
d_gene: -
CDR3nt: TGTGCCAGCAGCTTGGGTCCCCCCGCAGGGTACGGACATGAGCAGTTCTTC
CDR3aa: CASSLGPPAGYGHEQFF

abundance: once
v_gene: TRBV25-1
j_gene: TRBJ2-2
d_gene: TRBD2
CDR3nt: TGTGCCAGCAGTGATCCTAGCGGGGGCCAAACCGGGGAGCTGTTTTTT
CDR3aa: CASSDPSGGQTGELFF

abundance: -
v_gene: TRBV7-7
j_gene: TRBJ2-5
d_gene: -
CDR3nt: TGTGCCAGCAGCTCCTCTCCCGGGGAAGAGACCCAGTACTTC
CDR3aa: CASSSSPGEETQYF

abundance: -
v_gene: TRBV14
j_gene: TRBJ2-2
d_gene: TRBD1
CDR3nt: TGTGCCAGCAGCCAAATGACGACCGGGACAGGACCGTTAGGGGAGCTGTTTTTT
CDR3aa: CASSQMTTGTGPLGELFF

abundance: -
v_gene: TRBV19
j_gene: TRBJ1-1
d_gene: -
CDR3nt: TGTGCCAGCTACCAGCCGGGGGTTTCCACTGAAGCTTTCTTT
CDR3aa: CASYQPGVSTEAFF

abundance: once
v_gene: TRBV7-9
j_gene: TRBJ2-6
d_gene: -
CDR3nt: TGTGCCAGCAGCCACCTGCGGGGCTCTGGGGCCAACGTCCTGACTTTC
CDR3aa: CASSHLRGSGANVLTF

abundance: -
v_gene: TRBV4-1
j_gene: TRBJ2-1
d_gene: TRBD2
CDR3nt: TGCGCCAGCAGCCAAGCTATCCCAGGGACTAGCGTTTACAATGAGCAGTTCTTC
CDR3aa: CASSQAIPGTSVYNEQFF

abundance: -
v_gene: TRBV6-5
j_gene: TRBJ1-1
d_gene: -
CDR3nt: TGTGCCGGCAGCCAGAGGATTACAGGGAACACTGAAGCTTTCTTT
CDR3aa: CAGSQRITGNTEAFF

abundance: -
v_gene: TRBV19
j_gene: TRBJ2-7
d_gene: -
CDR3nt: TGTGCCAGTAGTAATCAGAATCACGAGCAGTACTTC
CDR3aa: CASSNQNHEQYF

abundance: -
v_gene: TRBV2
j_gene: TRBJ1-2
d_gene: -
CDR3nt: TGTGCCACATCGACACCTAACTATGGCTACACCTTC
CDR3aa: CATSTPNYGYTF